The 19 T cell receptor beta chains presented below share a single source sample, sequenced in a study of identical twins. TCRdb fed the 5' RACE reads into MiXCR, producing one record per CDR3 protein. This sample carries 690,000 or so distinct CDR3 sequences, around 6% of them seen once, and the ten largest clones take around 1.9%. Material: naive T cells sorted from blood. Receptor source: a young man in good health.

This clonotype was seen repeatedly, ten times or more. This chain joins TRBV11-3 and TRBJ1-1, with D tentatively TRBD1 (5 bases). CDR1 SGHNT and CDR2 YENEEA come from the germline V gene. The length of the CDR3 is 15 residues. The V and J ends lost 4 bases and 4 bases respectively, with 16 bases between them. CDR3 sequence: CASSSDTSGGTEAFF. The CDR3 DNA reads TGTGCCAGCAGCTCAGACACTTCGGGGGGCACTGAAGCTTTCTTT.

The V gene is TRBV18, the J gene TRBJ1-1, with D tentatively TRBD1 (5 bases). The CDR3 has 14 amino acids. Germline V lookup: CDR1 KGHSH, CDR2 LQKENI. V shed 3 bases and J shed 3 bases, with 11 bases lying between them. The CDR3 DNA is TGTGCCAGCTCACCCAGGGAGGGGTACACTGAAGCTTTCTTT. This gives the protein CASSPREGYTEAFF.

This clonotype was counted a few times. The chain is built from TRBV9 and TRBJ2-2; TRBD1 might be the D (6 bases). This CDR3 region has 15 residues. V lost 3 bases and J lost 2, with 11 bases in between. Per germline, CDR1 SGDLS and CDR2 YYNGEE. CDR3 nucleotides: TGTGCCAGCAGCGCCTACAGGGCTAACACCGGGGAGCTGTTTTTT. It yields the protein CASSAYRANTGELFF.

This clonotype came up many times. The chain carries TRBV6-1 and TRBJ2-2; D is perhaps TRBD2 (6 bases). CDR3 size: 16 residues. Between the trimmed V and J ends, which lost 6 bases and 4 bases, there was a span of 18 bases. Per germline, CDR1 MNHNS and CDR2 SASEGT. The CDR3 loop reads CASRTAGRAVTGELFF. CDR3 in DNA: TGTGCCAGCAGGACGGCGGGGCGGGCCGTCACCGGGGAGCTGTTTTTT.

The V call is TRBV29-1, the J call TRBJ2-1, with 7 bases that match TRBD1. CDR1 is SQVTM and CDR2 is ANQGSEA in the germline V gene. The length of the CDR3 is 16 residues. Trimming cost V 6 bases and J 0 bases; bases outside gene matches: 11. The CDR3 DNA reads as TGCAGCGTGGATGGACAGGCCTCTATCTCCTACAATGAGCAGTTCTTC. Its translation: CSVDGQASISYNEQFF.

This clonotype came up many times. The rearrangement links TRBV7-9 to TRBJ2-3, with TRBD1 matching over 7 bases. V lost 6 bases, J lost 6 bases, and 3 bases stayed unmatched. The CDR3 is 12 residues long. Germline V gene data show CDR1 as SEHNR and CDR2 as FQNEAQ (reference sequence). CDR3 nucleotide sequence: TGTGCCAGCAGAGAGACAGGGGATACGCAGTATTTT. Encoded protein: CASRETGDTQYF.

This chain links TRBV6-2 or TRBV6-3 with TRBJ2-1, with a weak D call TRBD2 (6 bases). The CDR3 is made up of 18 amino acids. Looked up from germline, CDR1 is MNHEY and CDR2 is SVGEGT. V lost 0 bases to trimming and J lost 2 bases, with 17 bases between them. The CDR3 loop reads CASSYSSAGKGAYNEQFF. CDR3 nucleotide sequence: TGTGCCAGCAGTTACTCGTCCGCGGGAAAAGGAGCCTACAATGAGCAGTTCTTC.

The gene calls are TRBV11-2 and TRBJ2-1; D is perhaps TRBD1 or TRBD2 (5 bases each). CDR1 SGHAT and CDR2 FQNNGV come from the germline V gene. The CDR3 has 13 residues. Trimming left V 0 bases short and J 13 bases short, with 13 bases between. The CDR3 bases are TGTGCCAGCAGCTTAGATACGAAAGGGGACCAGTTCTTC. Its translation is CASSLDTKGDQFF.

This chain connects TRBV6-1 to TRBJ1-6; 9 bases fit TRBD1. The CDR3 has 15 residues. Germline assignment: CDR1 MNHNS and CDR2 SASEGT. With V trimmed by 5 bases and J by 8 bases, 7 bases remained unmatched. As DNA, the CDR3 is TGTGCCAGCAGTACCGGGACAGGGATTGATTCACCCCTCCACTTT. Protein sequence: CASSTGTGIDSPLHF.

This clonotype has a count of ten or more. V and J are TRBV9 and TRBJ1-5, with TRBD1 as a possible D gene (5 bases). The CDR3 has 16 amino acids. Germline lookup yields CDR1 SGDLS and CDR2 YYNGEE. The germline V and J ends were trimmed by 4 bases and 3 bases, with 17 bases remaining between them. The CDR3 DNA reads TGTGCCAGCAGCCCCCATGCGGGGGACCCCAATCAGCCCCAGCATTTT. Protein: CASSPHAGDPNQPQHF.

At least ten counts were recorded for this clonotype. The rearrangement links TRBV12-3 or TRBV12-4 to TRBJ2-2; no firm D call. V was cut by 1 base and J by 4 bases, with 13 bases left in between. CDR3 size: 16 residues. The CDR3 reads CASSLVPAGVTGELFF. The CDR3 DNA sequence: TGTGCCAGCAGTTTAGTCCCCGCCGGCGTCACCGGGGAGCTGTTTTTT.

The sample holds many counts of this clonotype. The chain has TRBV11-2 and TRBJ1-2; tentative D call: TRBD1 (5 bases). In germline, CDR1 is SGHAT, CDR2 FQNNGV. The ends were cut back, 3 bases at V and 8 bases at J, with 13 bases in the middle. The CDR3 sequence is 13 residues long. The chain's CDR3 is CASSFGAGNGYTF. The CDR3 DNA reads as TGTGCCAGCAGCTTTGGGGCAGGGAACGGCTACACCTTC.

This clonotype was seen more than once but under ten times. The junction does not match germline at one end; this may be a read error. The V gene is TRBV7-2, the J gene TRBJ1-2, with 7 bases matching TRBD1. The CDR3 has 10 residues. Germline V gene lookup returns CDR1 SGHTA and CDR2 FQGNSA. Here the CDR3 DNA reads TGTGCCAGCAGCTACCGGGACAGAATCTTC. It translates to CASSYRDRIF.

The chain is built from TRBV20-1 and TRBJ2-3; TRBD2 matches at 12 bases. Germline CDR1 reads DFQATT; CDR2 reads SNEGSKA (reference sequence). CDR3 size: 19 residues. V was pared by 4 bases and J by 1 base, with 15 bases of the junction left unmatched. In nucleotides, the CDR3 is TGCAGTGCTAAAGCGGGACTAGCGGGTGGCGGGAGGGGCACAGATACGCAGTATTTT. Its protein product is CSAKAGLAGGGRGTDTQYF.

This clonotype was seen a handful of times. The chain couples TRBV5-1 to TRBJ2-2, with TRBD2 identical over 7 bases. CDR1 and CDR2 from the germline V gene are SGHRS and YFSETQ. Germline trimming cut 1 base from V and 3 bases from J; bases unmatched to any gene: 9. This CDR3 is built from 17 residues. DNA for the CDR3: TGCGCCAGCAGCTTGAAAGGGGCTAGCGGAGACACCGGGGAGCTGTTTTTT. Translated: CASSLKGASGDTGELFF.

This clonotype was detected only a few times. V usage is TRBV12-3 or TRBV12-4 and J usage is TRBJ2-3; D may correspond to TRBD1 or TRBD2 (5 bases each). The V and J ends lost 8 bases and 2 bases respectively, with 11 bases between them. The CDR3 is 13 residues long. This chain's CDR3 is CASGLGTTDTQYF. CDR3 sequence (DNA): TGTGCCAGCGGGTTAGGGACCACAGATACGCAGTATTTT.

This clonotype was recorded a few times. The chain uses TRBV11-2 and TRBJ2-4; D is unclear. Per the germline V gene, CDR1 is SGHAT and CDR2 is FQNNGV. V was trimmed by 1 base and J by 8 bases, leaving 6 bases between them. CDR3 length equals 12 residues. CDR3 sequence reads: CASSLVVDIQYF. The DNA for the CDR3 is TGTGCCAGCAGCTTAGTGGTCGACATTCAGTACTTC.

This clonotype was seen at least ten times. V gene TRBV12-3 or TRBV12-4 combines with J gene TRBJ1-5; unclear D gene. The V end was cut by 6 bases, the J end by 3 bases, with 6 bases between. This CDR3 spans 12 amino acids. The CDR3 loop reads CASRAANQPQHF. CDR3 coding DNA: TGTGCCAGCAGGGCGGCCAATCAGCCCCAGCATTTT.

The chain uses TRBV18 and TRBJ2-3; a weak D match, TRBD2 (5 bases). The CDR3 consists of 15 residues. Germline V CDR1 and CDR2: KGHSH, LQKENI. Trimming took off 2 bases at V and 1 base at J, with 10 bases between the two ends. DNA for the CDR3: TGTGCCAGCTCACCAATGGAGGTTCGCACAGATACGCAGTATTTT. The encoded protein is CASSPMEVRTDTQYF.